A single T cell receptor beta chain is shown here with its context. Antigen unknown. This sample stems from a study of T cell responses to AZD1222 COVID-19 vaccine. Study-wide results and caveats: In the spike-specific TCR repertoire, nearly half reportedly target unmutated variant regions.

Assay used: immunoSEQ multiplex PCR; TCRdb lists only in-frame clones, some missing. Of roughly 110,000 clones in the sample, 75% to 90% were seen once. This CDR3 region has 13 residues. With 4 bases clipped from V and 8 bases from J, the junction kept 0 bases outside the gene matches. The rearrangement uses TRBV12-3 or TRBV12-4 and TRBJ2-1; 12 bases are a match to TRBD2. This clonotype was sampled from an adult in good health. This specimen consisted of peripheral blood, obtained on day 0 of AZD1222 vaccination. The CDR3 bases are TGTGCCAGCAGTTGGACTAGCGGGGATGAGCAGTTCTTC. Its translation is CASSWTSGDEQFF.